This T cell receptor beta chain was identified in a study of T cell responses to AZD1222 COVID-19 vaccine. Turning to the study itself: Second doses at about 4 or about 12 weeks were pooled.

Study results and limitations: Per reports, nearly half of all spike-specific TCRs target regions that are unmutated in variants.

Sequencing was performed with immunoSEQ multiplex PCR; in TCRdb, only in-frame clones are kept and a portion is missing. This table has roughly 120,000 clones, roughly 87% appearing once. Germline V lookup: CDR1 SGDLS, CDR2 YYNGEE. The ends lost 4 bases at V and 4 bases at J; junction bases unmatched: 8. This CDR3 contains 15 residues. Points on this clone: The target antigen is unknown.

The receptor comes from an adult in good health. The chain combines TRBV9 with TRBJ1-3; 7 positions match TRBD1. The material sequenced was peripheral blood, taken on day 0 of AZD1222 vaccination. In nucleotides, the CDR3 is TGTGCCAGCAGCCCTCAGGGGGTGAGGGGAAACACCATATATTTT. Its translation: CASSPQGVRGNTIYF.